Listed below are T cell receptor beta chains from one sample, sequenced in a study of shared clonotypes between healthy human individuals. Data came from immunoSEQ multiplex PCR; TCRdb stores just in-frame clones and leaves some out. In the table there are roughly 2.2 million clones, around 93% of which are singletons. Sequencing was performed on naive CD4+ T cells from PBMCs. Receptor source: a young man in good health. Some clones in this sample may be carry-over from other donors' samples. Both conserved end residues are part of each CDR3. The D gene is left open where the match is weak. Clone size, where shown, is once, few, many, or a class for clones that have expanded.

j_call | clone_size | d_call | v_call | cdr3_aa | cdr3_nt
TRBJ2-7 | once | - | TRBV5-1 | CASSLDTATVTYEQYF | TGCGCCAGCAGCTTGGATACAGCGACAGTCACCTACGAGCAGTACTTC
TRBJ1-1 | - | TRBD1 | TRBV18 | CASSPGTGAATEAFF | TGTGCCAGCTCACCGGGGACAGGGGCAGCCACTGAAGCTTTCTTT
TRBJ2-5 | - | TRBD2 | TRBV28 | CASSLAGGGRETQYF | TGTGCCAGCAGCCTAGCGGGAGGTGGTAGAGAGACCCAGTACTTC
TRBJ1-4 | - | - | TRBV25-1 | CASSEDGVRGLFF | TGTGCCAGCAGTGAGGACGGGGTGCGTGGACTGTTTTTT
TRBJ2-7 | - | - | TRBV5-5 | CASGLTGPYEQYF | TGTGCCAGCGGTTTAACAGGGCCCTACGAGCAGTACTTC
TRBJ2-1 | - | - | TRBV28 | CASREDEKQFF | TGTGCCAGCAGGGAAGATGAGAAGCAGTTCTTC
TRBJ2-7 | - | TRBD1 | TRBV29-1 | CSVQGQAYEQYF | TGCAGCGTACAGGGACAGGCCTACGAGCAGTACTTC
TRBJ2-1 | - | - | TRBV5-4 | CASSPYGGYNEQFF | TGTGCCAGCAGCCCCTACGGCGGATACAATGAGCAGTTCTTC
TRBJ2-3 | - | TRBD1 | TRBV4-2 | CASSQGWDRVTDTQYF | TGTGCCAGCAGCCAAGGTTGGGACAGGGTCACAGATACGCAGTATTTT
TRBJ2-1 | - | TRBD2 | TRBV5-1 | CASSLSGGSYNEQFF | TGCGCCAGCAGCTTGTCGGGGGGCTCCTACAATGAGCAGTTCTTC
TRBJ1-1 | - | - | TRBV28 | CASTPPGTRNTEAFF | TGTGCCAGCACACCCCCGGGGACAAGGAACACTGAAGCTTTCTTT
TRBJ2-7 | - | TRBD2 | TRBV10-3 | CAISLGGWSYEQYF | TGTGCCATCTCCCTGGGGGGGTGGTCCTACGAGCAGTACTTC
TRBJ1-2 | - | TRBD1 | TRBV28 | CASRPGQGTYGYTF | TGTGCCAGCAGACCCGGACAGGGGACCTATGGCTACACCTTC
TRBJ2-7 | once | - | TRBV5-1 | CASSLEAPSYEQYF | TGCGCCAGCAGCTTGGAGGCCCCCTCCTACGAGCAGTACTTC
TRBJ1-4 | - | TRBD1 | TRBV2 | CATRTGGGDLEKLFF | TGTGCCACACGGACAGGTGGTGGGGATCTAGAAAAACTGTTTTTT
TRBJ1-4 | - | - | TRBV28 | CASSLYPWGLAGSEKLFF | TGTGCCAGCAGTTTGTATCCCTGGGGGTTGGCGGGCAGTGAAAAACTGTTTTTT
TRBJ2-6 | - | - | TRBV5-4 | CASSLGVSGANVLTF | TGTGCCAGCAGCTTGGGGGTTTCTGGGGCCAACGTCCTGACTTTC
TRBJ2-1 | - | TRBD1 | TRBV6-1 | CASSSRTGVDNEQFF | TGTGCCAGCAGTTCAAGGACAGGGGTAGACAATGAGCAGTTCTTC
TRBJ1-1 | - | TRBD1 | TRBV2 | CASSEWGQDTEAFF | TGTGCCAGCAGTGAATGGGGACAGGACACTGAAGCTTTCTTT
TRBJ2-6 | - | - | TRBV7-9 | CALGGGGANVLTF | TGTGCCTTGGGGGGCGGTGGGGCCAACGTCCTGACTTTC
TRBJ1-5 | - | - | TRBV19 | CASRYSNQPQHF | TGTGCTTCACGGTATAGCAATCAGCCCCAGCATTTT
TRBJ2-1 | - | - | TRBV28 | CASSWTTNEQFF | TGTGCCAGCAGTTGGACTACCAATGAGCAGTTCTTC
TRBJ1-2 | - | TRBD1 | TRBV27 | CASSSLQGDYGYTF | TGTGCCAGCAGTTCGTTACAGGGGGACTATGGCTACACCTTC
TRBJ2-2 | - | - | TRBV30 | CAWGHATGELFF | TGTGCCTGGGGACATGCCACCGGGGAGCTGTTTTTT
TRBJ2-7 | - | - | TRBV7-9 | CASSSRDRSSYEQYF | TGTGCCAGCAGCTCGAGGGACCGCAGCTCCTACGAGCAGTACTTC
TRBJ2-4 | - | - | TRBV14 | CASSQASGTRLAKNIQYF | TGTGCCAGCAGCCAGGCCTCGGGGACACGCCTAGCCAAAAACATTCAGTACTTC
TRBJ1-5 | - | - | TRBV5-1 | CASSLTGLGEPQHF | TGCGCCAGCAGCTTGACGGGTTTGGGGGAGCCCCAGCATTTT
TRBJ2-3 | - | TRBD2 | TRBV18 | CASSPPGGSNPADTQYF | TGTGCCAGCTCACCACCGGGGGGGTCTAACCCGGCAGATACGCAGTATTTT
TRBJ1-1 | - | - | TRBV5-1 | CASSLAPNTEAFF | TGCGCCAGCAGCTTGGCTCCAAACACTGAAGCTTTCTTT
TRBJ2-2 | - | - | TRBV21-1 | CASSNAGGELFF | TGTGCCAGCAGCAATGCGGGAGGGGAGCTGTTTTTT
TRBJ2-3 | - | TRBD2 | TRBV9 | CASSVSGSRDTQYF | TGTGCCAGCAGCGTTAGCGGGAGTAGGGATACGCAGTATTTT
TRBJ2-1 | - | TRBD1 | TRBV2 | CASRRQGIGEQFF | TGTGCCAGCAGAAGACAGGGAATTGGCGAGCAGTTCTTC